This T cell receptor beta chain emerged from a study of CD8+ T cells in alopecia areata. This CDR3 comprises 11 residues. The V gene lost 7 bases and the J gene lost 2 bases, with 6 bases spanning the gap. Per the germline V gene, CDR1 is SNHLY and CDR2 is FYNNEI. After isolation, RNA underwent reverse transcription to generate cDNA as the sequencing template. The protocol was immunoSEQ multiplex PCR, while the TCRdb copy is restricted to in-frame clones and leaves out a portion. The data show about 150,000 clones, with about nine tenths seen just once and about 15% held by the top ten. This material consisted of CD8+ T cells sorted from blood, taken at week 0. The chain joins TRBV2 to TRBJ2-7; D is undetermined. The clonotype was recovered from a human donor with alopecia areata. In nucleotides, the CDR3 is TGTGCCAGCAACACGCCCTACGAGCAGTACTTC. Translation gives CASNTPYEQYF.